These 32 T cell receptor beta chains were all obtained from the same sample, sequenced in a study of blood T cell repertoires in COVID-19. Clones were read by immunoSEQ multiplex PCR, and TCRdb kept only the in-frame ones, dropping some. The table includes more than 65,000 clones, roughly 87% detected once. The sequencing input was peripheral blood. The receptors originated from a woman in her forties or fifties with acute or convalescent COVID-19.

This clone has just one count. This sequence joins TRBV28 and TRBJ1-1; 8 bases align to TRBD1. Germline V CDR1 and CDR2: MDHEN, SYDVKM. The CDR3 is 15 residues long. J was trimmed by 0 bases and V by 5 bases; bases with no gene match: 5. CDR3 sequence: CASSPKTGVNTEAFF. CDR3 nucleotide sequence: TGTGCCAGCAGTCCGAAGACAGGGGTGAACACTGAAGCTTTCTTT.

This chain links TRBV7-2 with TRBJ2-7; no reliable D call. V lost 5 bases and J 6 bases, leaving 20 bases between the germline ends. This CDR3 has 15 amino acids. Germline assignment: CDR1 SGHTA and CDR2 FQGNSA. The chain's CDR3 is CASSRPVPNGGEQYF. Here the CDR3 DNA reads TGTGCCAGCAGCCGGCCCGTACCAAACGGCGGCGAGCAGTACTTC.

CDR3 coding DNA: TGTGCCAGCAGCAGGGACATTGCTGGCGGGGAGCTGTTTTTT. It is translated as CASSRDIAGGELFF. The chain employs TRBV7-9 and TRBJ2-2; maybe TRBD1 (6 bases). This CDR3 has 14 residues. Between the trimmed V and J ends, which lost 5 bases and 7 bases, there was a span of 14 bases. CDR1 SEHNR and CDR2 FQNEAQ come from the germline V gene (reference sequence).

The chain recombines TRBV4-1 with TRBJ1-6, with 7 positions matching TRBD1. From germline, CDR1 is MGHRA and CDR2 YSYEKL. This CDR3 has 16 amino acids. The ends lost 1 base at V and 11 bases at J; junction bases unmatched: 11. In DNA form, the CDR3 reads TGCGCCAGCAGCCAAGGGCTTAAGGGGGCTAGTACACCCCTCCACTTT. Translated: CASSQGLKGASTPLHF.

This sequence joins TRBV30 and TRBJ1-1; D gene uncertain. Trimming cost V 2 bases and J 3 bases, with 16 bases left between them. The V gene's germline CDR1 is GTSNPN and CDR2 SVGIG (reference sequence). The CDR3 runs to 15 residues. CDR3 nucleotides: TGTGCCTGGAGTCCGTTGATTGGTGGGCACACTGAAGCTTTCTTT. Translation: CAWSPLIGGHTEAFF.

The V call is TRBV7-2, the J call TRBJ1-6; D gene unclear. Trimming left V 3 bases short and J 12 bases short, with 12 bases between. This CDR3 is built from 13 residues. The germline CDR1 and CDR2 sequences are SGHTA and FQGNSA. The CDR3 protein is CASSLTAEEPLHF. The CDR3, as DNA: TGTGCCAGCAGCTTGACCGCCGAGGAACCCCTCCACTTT.

This clone was seen more than once but under ten times. This sequence joins TRBV27 and TRBJ1-5, with D maybe TRBD1 (6 bases). Germline CDR1 and CDR2: MNHEY and SMNVEV (reference sequence). V dropped 8 bases and J dropped 7 bases, with 21 bases sitting between them. The CDR3 sequence is 15 residues long. As DNA, the CDR3 is TGTGCCAGCCCCCAATACAGGGTGAGGCGCCAGCCCCAGCATTTT. Encoded protein: CASPQYRVRRQPQHF.

Only one count was recorded for this clone. This chain links TRBV19 with TRBJ1-1; tentatively, D is TRBD1 (5 bases). V lost 2 bases, J lost 4 bases, and 17 bases lay in between. CDR1 is LNHDA, CDR2 SQIVND, per germline (reference sequence). The CDR3 spans 16 residues. The CDR3 spells CASSIYMGLQTTEAFF. In DNA, the CDR3 is TGTGCCAGTAGTATATATATGGGACTCCAGACCACTGAAGCTTTCTTT.

The chain combines TRBV19 with TRBJ1-1; D call uncertain. In germline, CDR1 is LNHDA, CDR2 SQIVND (reference sequence). The CDR3 extends over 14 amino acids. The V gene lost 7 bases and the J gene lost 3 bases, with 15 bases spanning the gap. CDR3 region: CASIKSWGDTEAFF. CDR3 sequence (DNA): TGTGCCAGTATTAAGTCGTGGGGAGACACTGAAGCTTTCTTT.

This clone was seen repeatedly, ten times or more. Written as DNA, the CDR3 is TGTGCCAGCAGTGAAAGACAGGGGGCTTATTCACCCCTCCACTTT. Translating it yields CASSERQGAYSPLHF. The V call is TRBV2, the J call TRBJ1-6; TRBD1 aligns across 10 bases. Germline CDR1 reads SNHLY; CDR2 reads FYNNEI. The ends lost 2 bases at V and 8 bases at J; junction bases unmatched: 3. The CDR3 is 15 residues long.

The rearrangement links TRBV27 to TRBJ2-7; D is possibly TRBD1 (6 bases). V lost 4 bases, J lost 0 bases, and 13 bases lay in between. This CDR3 region has 15 residues. The germline V gene encodes CDR1 MNHEY and CDR2 SMNVEV (reference sequence). Here the CDR3 DNA reads TGTGCCAGCAGTTCGAACCCCAGGGGCTCCTACGAGCAGTACTTC. Its protein product is CASSSNPRGSYEQYF.

V is TRBV30 and J is TRBJ2-7, with a tentative D call TRBD1 (7 bases). Trimming removed 5 bases at V and 7 bases at J, with 18 bases between. Germline V lookup: CDR1 GTSNPN, CDR2 SVGIG (reference sequence). This CDR3 has 13 amino acids. CDR3: CAWSLDRAGEQYF. In nucleotides, the CDR3 is TGTGCCTGGTCCCTCGACAGGGCGGGAGAGCAGTACTTC. Based on the CDR3 plus reference TRBV30 and TRBJ2-7, the full variable domain is SQTIHQWPATLVQPVGSPLSLECTVEGTSNPNLYWYRQAAGRGLQLLFYSVGIGQISSEVPQNLSASRPQDRQFILSSKKLLLSDSGFYLCAWSLDRAGEQYFGPGTRLTVT.

This sequence joins TRBV12-3 or TRBV12-4 and TRBJ2-1, with D hard to call. V lost 3 bases and J lost 8, with 8 bases in between. This CDR3 has 12 amino acids. The CDR3 protein is CASSFLAYEQFF. Here the CDR3 DNA reads TGTGCCAGCAGTTTCTTGGCTTATGAGCAGTTCTTC.

V gene TRBV19 combines with J gene TRBJ2-2; D perhaps matches TRBD2 (6 bases). Germline V CDR1 and CDR2: LNHDA, SQIVND (reference sequence). The CDR3 is 19 residues long. With 2 bases removed from V and 0 bases from J, the gap between germline ends came to 19 bases. CDR3 loop: CASSIKSLRRVANTGELFF. DNA of the CDR3: TGTGCCAGTAGTATAAAGAGCCTGAGGAGGGTGGCGAACACCGGGGAGCTGTTTTTT.

This chain joins TRBV6-6 and TRBJ1-2, with TRBD1 as a possible D gene (6 bases). Germline V lookup: CDR1 MNHNY, CDR2 SVGAGI (reference sequence). The CDR3 runs to 18 residues. V lost 5 bases, J lost 5 bases, and 27 bases lay in between. The chain's CDR3 is CASSPLPDRKPWVYGYTF. The CDR3 bases are TGTGCCAGCAGTCCACTCCCAGACAGGAAACCATGGGTGTATGGCTACACCTTC.

The DNA of the CDR3 is TGCGCCAGCAGCCTAGAGCGGGTAAGCTCCTACGAGCAGTACTTC. Translated: CASSLERVSSYEQYF. The chain links TRBV4-1 to TRBJ2-7, with D maybe TRBD2 (6 bases). CDR3 size: 15 residues. Germline lookup yields CDR1 MGHRA and CDR2 YSYEKL. Trimming removed 4 bases at V and 0 bases at J, with 13 bases between.

V usage is TRBV29-1 and J usage is TRBJ2-1, with D possibly being TRBD1 (5 bases). V was trimmed by 0 bases and J by 9 bases, leaving 12 bases between them. The CDR3 spans 13 residues. Germline CDR1 SQVTM, CDR2 ANQGSEA. CDR3: CSVEEELRGEQFF. CDR3 nucleotide sequence: TGCAGCGTTGAAGAGGAGTTAAGGGGTGAGCAGTTCTTC.

The chain has TRBV28 and TRBJ2-5; no definite D call. V was clipped by 3 bases and J by 3 bases, with 2 bases between them. In germline, CDR1 is MDHEN, CDR2 SYDVKM. This CDR3 is built from 11 residues. CDR3 residues: CASSFEETQYF. For the CDR3, the DNA is TGTGCCAGCAGTTTCGAAGAGACCCAGTACTTC.

The rearrangement uses TRBV6-2 or TRBV6-3 and TRBJ2-1; 8 nucleotides align to TRBD1. The V and J ends lost 4 bases and 9 bases, in that order; junction bases with no gene match: 5. The CDR3 has 13 residues. Looked up from germline, CDR1 is MNHEY and CDR2 is SVGEGT. The CDR3 bases are TGTGCCAGCAGTTCAGGACAGGGCTTTGAGCAGTTCTTC. Translating gives CASSSGQGFEQFF.

The chain recombines TRBV2 with TRBJ1-4; unclear D gene. The CDR3 is 13 amino acids. V dropped 7 bases and J dropped 8 bases, with 14 bases sitting between them. The germline V gene has CDR1 SNHLY and CDR2 FYNNEI. CDR3: CASTAVQSEKLFF. In DNA form, the CDR3 reads TGTGCCAGCACCGCTGTACAGTCCGAAAAACTGTTTTTT. Based on the CDR3 plus reference TRBV2 and TRBJ1-4, the full variable domain is EPEVTQTPSHQVTQMGQEVILRCVPISNHLYFYWYRQILGQKVEFLVSFYNNEISEKSEIFDDQFSVERPDGSNFTLKIRSTKLEDSAMYFCASTAVQSEKLFFGSGTQLSVL.

The rearrangement joins TRBV2 to TRBJ2-3; D might be TRBD2 (6 bases). Trimming pared 5 bases from V and 0 bases from J, leaving 15 bases between. Per germline, CDR1 SNHLY and CDR2 FYNNEI. The CDR3 has 16 residues. In nucleotides, the CDR3 is TGTGCCAGCAGTTCACTAGCCGGGACTAGCACAGATACGCAGTATTTT. This codes for CASSSLAGTSTDTQYF.

This chain connects TRBV7-9 to TRBJ1-1, with a weak D call TRBD1 (6 bases). Germline lookup yields CDR1 SEHNR and CDR2 FQNEAQ (reference sequence). V was shortened by 5 bases and J by 1 base, with 17 bases between the two germline ends. The CDR3 is made up of 16 amino acids. The CDR3 DNA is TGTGCCAGCAGCGGACCACCGGGACACACGAACACTGAAGCTTTCTTT. This gives the protein CASSGPPGHTNTEAFF.

This chain uses TRBV3-1 (or the pseudogene TRBV3-2) with TRBJ2-2; D is perhaps TRBD2 (6 bases). CDR3 length equals 13 residues. Trimming took 4 bases from V and 6 from J, leaving 9 bases between them. In germline, CDR1 is LGHDT, CDR2 YNNKEL (reference sequence). The DNA of the CDR3 is TGTGCCAGCAGCCCCACTAGCCCCGGGGAGCTGTTTTTT. Its translation is CASSPTSPGELFF.

The chain combines TRBV27 with TRBJ2-5; D may be TRBD2 (6 bases). Germline lookup yields CDR1 MNHEY and CDR2 SMNVEV (reference sequence). This CDR3 contains 14 residues. V dropped 5 bases and J dropped 2 bases, with 12 bases sitting between them. Written as DNA, the CDR3 is TGTGCCAGCAGTCCTCGGGACTGGCAAGAGACCCAGTACTTC. It is translated as CASSPRDWQETQYF.

This chain links TRBV18 with TRBJ2-7; D gene unclear. The germline V gene encodes CDR1 KGHSH and CDR2 LQKENI. The CDR3 consists of 14 residues. V dropped 0 bases and J dropped 4 bases, with 10 bases sitting between them. CDR3 amino acids: CASSPPESRYEQYF. The DNA for the CDR3 is TGTGCCAGCTCACCACCCGAGTCACGTTACGAGCAGTACTTC.

The chain combines TRBV12-3 or TRBV12-4 with TRBJ2-2, with no clear D. The V end was cut by 6 bases, the J end by 6 bases, with 11 bases between. CDR3 length equals 13 residues. In nucleotides, the CDR3 is TGTGCCAGCAGCACAAGAGAGGCCGGGGAGCTGTTTTTT. Protein product: CASSTREAGELFF.

This clone was observed a few times. The chain combines TRBV6-2 or TRBV6-3 with TRBJ2-7, with D perhaps matching TRBD2 (7 bases). The CDR3 has 16 amino acids. Germline CDR1 MNHEY, CDR2 SVGEGT. Trimming took 4 bases from V and 0 from J, leaving 16 bases between them. The DNA for the CDR3 is TGTGCCAGCAGTTCCGGGGGGCTTTTGAGCTCCTACGAGCAGTACTTC. Residues: CASSSGGLLSSYEQYF.

The V and J genes are TRBV4-2 and TRBJ1-5; 7 nucleotides agree with TRBD1. Germline-derived CDR1 and CDR2 are LGHNA and YNFKEQ. With 0 bases clipped from V and 3 bases from J, the junction kept 2 bases outside the gene matches. This CDR3 comprises 15 residues. As DNA, the CDR3 is TGTGCCAGCAGCCAAGAACAGGGGACCAATCAGCCCCAGCATTTT. Protein: CASSQEQGTNQPQHF.

The chain links TRBV9 to TRBJ2-3; D is undetermined. Trimming shortened V by 0 bases and J by 1 base, and 6 bases separated the two germline ends. The germline CDR1 and CDR2 sequences are SGDLS and YYNGEE. The CDR3 extends over 14 amino acids. The CDR3 region has the DNA TGTGCCAGCAGCGTAGGGGCTGGCACAGATACGCAGTATTTT. Translation gives CASSVGAGTDTQYF.

The genes are TRBV25-1 and TRBJ2-2; 14 bases agree with TRBD2. Germline CDR1 is MGHDK and CDR2 is SYGVNS. The CDR3 runs 17 residues. The ends lost 5 bases at V and 6 bases at J; junction bases unmatched: 8. In nucleotides, the CDR3 is TGTGCCAGCAGTAGCCCGGGACTAGCGGGAGAAGCCGGGGAGCTGTTTTTT. Translated, it gives CASSSPGLAGEAGELFF.

The gene calls are TRBV19 and TRBJ2-1; 9 nucleotides agree with TRBD2. The CDR3 is made up of 16 amino acids. The V gene's germline CDR1 is LNHDA and CDR2 SQIVND (reference sequence). V shed 1 base and J 2 bases; nucleotides not matched to a gene: 3. Written as DNA, the CDR3 is TGTGCCAGTAGTATAGTGGCGGGGGGGCCCTACAATGAGCAGTTCTTC. It is translated as CASSIVAGGPYNEQFF. Looking up the rest from reference TRBV19 and TRBJ2-1 gives the full variable domain: DGGITQSPKYLFRKEGQNVTLSCEQNLNHDAMYWYRQDPGQGLRLIYYSQIVNDFQKGDIAEGYSVSREKKESFPLTVTSAQKNPTAFYLCASSIVAGGPYNEQFFGPGTRLTVL.

The chain has TRBV7-9 and TRBJ1-1; D gene unclear. The CDR3 consists of 13 residues. Germline CDR1 reads SEHNR; CDR2 reads FQNEAQ (reference sequence). Trimming left V 2 bases short and J 0 bases short, with 4 bases between. CDR3 DNA sequence: TGTGCCAGCAGCTTAACAGTGAACACTGAAGCTTTCTTT. It codes for CASSLTVNTEAFF. The full variable domain, completed using reference TRBV7-9 and TRBJ1-1, is DTGVSQNPRHKITKRGQNVTFRCDPISEHNRLYWYRQTLGQGPEFLTYFQNEAQLEKSRLLSDRFSAERPKGSFSTLEIQRTEQGDSAMYLCASSLTVNTEAFFGQGTRLTVV.